The rows below give T cell receptor beta chains drawn from one sample of a study of blood T cell repertoires in COVID-19. Using immunoSEQ multiplex PCR, the repertoire was profiled, and TCRdb retains in-frame clones only, with some absent. The sample has 120,000 to 150,000 clones, about nine tenths seen once; the top ten hold about 2%. The source material was peripheral blood. Source of these receptors: a human donor in a cohort sampled during active COVID-19. Both conserved end residues are part of each CDR3. A D gene is named only where the DNA matches it firmly. Part of the rows lack a size; the others show once, few, many or a class for expanded clones.

J | V | size | D | DNA | CDR3
TRBJ1-2 | TRBV2 | - | TRBD1 | TGTGCCAGCAGTCAGGACAGGGAGCCCCCTCTCTATGGCTACACCTTC | CASSQDREPPLYGYTF
TRBJ2-1 | TRBV7-3 | - | TRBD2 | TGTGCCAGCAGCTTAACTCCCTTCCGGGAGGAAAACAATGAGCAGTTCTTC | CASSLTPFREENNEQFF
TRBJ2-5 | TRBV6-1 | once | - | TGTGCCAGCAGTGAATCACTGCGTATTGGGACCCAGTACTTC | CASSESLRIGTQYF
TRBJ2-5 | TRBV11-2 | - | - | TGTGCCAGCAGCTCGCCAGGAGGGCCCCAAGAGACCCAGTACTTC | CASSSPGGPQETQYF
TRBJ2-3 | TRBV5-1 | - | TRBD2 | TGCGCCAGCAGCCCACTAGCGAACACAGATACGCAGTATTTT | CASSPLANTDTQYF
TRBJ1-4 | TRBV7-6 | - | TRBD1 | TGTGCCAGCAGCTTAGGGCTCGACAGGGGAGAAAAACTGTTTTTT | CASSLGLDRGEKLFF
TRBJ2-5 | TRBV5-1 | - | TRBD2 | TGCGCCAGCAGCTTGGGGGGGACGACTAGCGGGAGTTCGGAGACCCAGTACTTC | CASSLGGTTSGSSETQYF
TRBJ1-5 | TRBV7-8 | - | TRBD1 | TGTGCCAGCAGCTCGGAGGGACAGTTGCCGAATCAGCCCCAGCATTTT | CASSSEGQLPNQPQHF
TRBJ2-1 | TRBV7-3 | - | TRBD2 | TGTGCCAGCAGCTTACGCGGGGGGCTTCCCTACAATGAGCAGTTCTTC | CASSLRGGLPYNEQFF
TRBJ2-7 | TRBV18 | - | TRBD1 | TGTGCCAGCTCACCCGGACAGGTCTTAAACTCCTACGAGCAGTACTTC | CASSPGQVLNSYEQYF
TRBJ1-1 | TRBV12-3/TRBV12-4 | - | - | TGTGCCAGCAGTTTACAGGGAGGGACTGAAGCTTTCTTT | CASSLQGGTEAFF
TRBJ2-5 | TRBV19 | - | TRBD2 | TGTGCCAGTAGTAGATGGACTAGCGGGGAGTTACAAGAGACCCAGTACTTC | CASSRWTSGELQETQYF
TRBJ1-6 | TRBV7-3 | - | TRBD1 | TGTGCCAGCAGCTTATACAGGGGTAATTCACCCCTCCACTTT | CASSLYRGNSPLHF
TRBJ1-1 | TRBV7-9 | - | - | TGTGCCAGCAGCCCTCGACAGGCGAGGAACACTGAAGCTTTCTTT | CASSPRQARNTEAFF
TRBJ2-1 | TRBV6-2/TRBV6-3 | - | - | TGTGCCAGCAGCTCCTCAGGAGGCAATGAGCAGTTCTTC | CASSSSGGNEQFF
TRBJ2-7 | TRBV28 | - | TRBD2 | TGTGCCAGCAGCGAATTGAGGGAGGGATTTTACGAGCAGTACTTC | CASSELREGFYEQYF
TRBJ1-1 | TRBV30 | - | TRBD1 | TGTGCCTGGAACGTCGGACAGGTTAACACTGAAGCTTTCTTT | CAWNVGQVNTEAFF
TRBJ2-3 | TRBV6-1 | - | TRBD1 | TGTGCCAGCAGTGGACAGGGGGCTTCTTCTAGCACAGATACGCAGTATTTT | CASSGQGASSSTDTQYF
TRBJ1-1 | TRBV6-2/TRBV6-3 | - | - | TGTGCCAGCAGTTTGTCCCTAGGGGGTACTGAAGCTTTCTTT | CASSLSLGGTEAFF
TRBJ1-2 | TRBV19 | few | - | TGTGCCAGTAGCTCGGGATATCTAGGCTACACCTTC | CASSSGYLGYTF
TRBJ2-1 | TRBV6-2/TRBV6-3 | - | TRBD2 | TGTGCCAGCAGTTCACTAGCGCGAGATCTCAATGAGCAGTTCTTC | CASSSLARDLNEQFF
TRBJ1-1 | TRBV6-5 | - | - | TGTGCCAGCAGTTACAAGTATAACATGAACACTGAAGCTTTCTTT | CASSYKYNMNTEAFF
TRBJ2-1 | TRBV6-5 | - | TRBD2 | TGTGCCAGCAGTTACTTGGGGGGGAGCTCCTACAATGAGCAGTTCTTC | CASSYLGGSSYNEQFF
TRBJ2-3 | TRBV7-3 | - | - | TGTGCCAGCAGCTCTACTTCGTCCGGCACAGATACGCAGTATTTT | CASSSTSSGTDTQYF
TRBJ1-4 | TRBV27 | - | - | TGTGCCAGCAGTTTATCTGTGCTAGCGGGTAATGAAAAACTGTTTTTT | CASSLSVLAGNEKLFF
TRBJ2-5 | TRBV7-9 | - | TRBD2 | TGTGCCAGCAGCCGGACTAGCGCGTACCAAGAGACCCAGTACTTC | CASSRTSAYQETQYF
TRBJ2-7 | TRBV28 | - | TRBD2 | TGTGCCAGCAAATTAGCGGGCCAAAACTCCTACGAGCAGTACTTC | CASKLAGQNSYEQYF
TRBJ2-5 | TRBV14 | - | - | TGTGCCAGCAGCCAAGGGGCAGTGGGAGTTGGAGAGACCCAGTACTTC | CASSQGAVGVGETQYF
TRBJ1-2 | TRBV18 | once | TRBD1 | TGTGCCAGCTCACCGAATGACAGGGGCTATGGCTACACCTTC | CASSPNDRGYGYTF
TRBJ2-5 | TRBV6-5 | - | TRBD1 | TGTGCCAGCAGTAAGGACAGGGACTTATTGGTGGGCCAGTACTTC | CASSKDRDLLVGQYF
TRBJ2-1 | TRBV7-8 | - | - | TGTGCCAGCAGCCCGTTCCGGGGGATCTATGAGCAGTTCTTC | CASSPFRGIYEQFF
TRBJ2-7 | TRBV4-1 | once | TRBD2 | TGCGCCAGCAGCCAGGAGGGACTAGCGGGAGGGTCCTACGAGCAGTACTTC | CASSQEGLAGGSYEQYF
TRBJ2-7 | TRBV19 | once | TRBD2 | TGTGCCAGTAGTAAACTAGCGGGGGCCTCCTACGAGCAGTACTTC | CASSKLAGASYEQYF
TRBJ2-7 | TRBV29-1 | - | TRBD1 | TGCAGCGCAACAGGGGTGTACGGGAACGAGCAGTACTTC | CSATGVYGNEQYF
TRBJ1-1 | TRBV6-2/TRBV6-3 | - | TRBD1 | TGTGCCAGCAGTAAGGGACAGGGGGTCAACACTGAAGCTTTCTTT | CASSKGQGVNTEAFF
TRBJ2-7 | TRBV7-2 | - | - | TGTGCCAGCAGCTCCCGGGGGAAACGCGCCTACGAGCAGTACTTC | CASSSRGKRAYEQYF
TRBJ1-2 | TRBV6-2/TRBV6-3 | - | - | TGTGCCAGCAGCCCCCTGCAGTTTTGGAAACGTGGGACATATGGCTACACCTTC | CASSPLQFWKRGTYGYTF
TRBJ2-7 | TRBV28 | - | - | TGTGCCAGCACCGTACAGGGCGCTAGCTCCTACGAGCAGTACTTC | CASTVQGASSYEQYF
TRBJ2-7 | TRBV19 | - | TRBD1 | TGTGCCAGTAGTAACCGGGACAGGCCTTCCTACGAGCAGTACTTC | CASSNRDRPSYEQYF
TRBJ1-6 | TRBV27 | - | TRBD1 | TGTGCCAGCAGCCCGGGACAGGGGGCAGGATCACCCCTCCACTTT | CASSPGQGAGSPLHF
TRBJ2-1 | TRBV7-9 | once | TRBD2 | TGTGCCAGCAGCTTAGTTCGGGGGGAATTGGATGAGCAGTTCTTC | CASSLVRGELDEQFF
TRBJ2-3 | TRBV4-3 | - | - | TGCGCCAGCAGCCCCCAGGACTCAAACACAGATACGCAGTATTTT | CASSPQDSNTDTQYF
TRBJ1-2 | TRBV14 | - | - | TGTGCCAGCAGCCAAGAGGGGGGGGCGCCCTTCTATGGCTACACCTTC | CASSQEGGAPFYGYTF
TRBJ2-7 | TRBV11-3 | - | - | TGTGCCAGCAGCTTAGGCAGGGGTTCCCCCACCCAGTACTTC | CASSLGRGSPTQYF
TRBJ2-1 | TRBV6-5 | - | TRBD2 | TGTGCCAGCAGTTACGGACTAGCCAACAATGAGCAGTTCTTC | CASSYGLANNEQFF
TRBJ2-3 | TRBV4-1 | - | TRBD2 | TGCGCCAGCAGCCTAGGACTAGCGGGGGGGGGCACAGATACGCAGTATTTT | CASSLGLAGGGTDTQYF
TRBJ1-6 | TRBV6-6 | - | - | TGTGCCAGCAGTATCCAGACAGGTTATAATTCACCCCTCCACTTT | CASSIQTGYNSPLHF
TRBJ1-2 | TRBV28 | - | - | TGTGCCAGCAGGGCGGGTAACTATGGCTACACCTTC | CASRAGNYGYTF
TRBJ1-6 | TRBV28 | once | TRBD1 | TGTGCCAGCAGTCCAACCCGACAGGGAAATTCACCCCTCCACTTT | CASSPTRQGNSPLHF
TRBJ2-1 | TRBV28 | - | - | TGTGCCAGCAGTTCGGACAGAGTAAACAATGAGCAGTTCTTC | CASSSDRVNNEQFF
TRBJ1-1 | TRBV7-2 | - | TRBD1 | TGTGCCAGCAGCTTAGGGGGTACAGGGGGGACTGAAGCTTTCTTT | CASSLGGTGGTEAFF
TRBJ2-6 | TRBV7-9 | - | - | TGTGCCAGCAGCTTGGCAACAGGGTGGCCTGGGGCCAACGTCCTGACTTTC | CASSLATGWPGANVLTF
TRBJ2-6 | TRBV6-5 | - | - | TGTGCCAGCAGGGAGTCTGGGGCCAACGTCCTGACTTTC | CASRESGANVLTF